This TCR beta chain was obtained from a study of chemoradiotherapy in HPV16-positive cancers. Whole-study context: Functional T-cell assays on two HPV16-positive patients' cells defined candidate HPV-specific clones and common TCR motifs. Findings and caveats of the study: Non-HPV-specific T cells did not expand in tumors during treatment, whereas candidate HPV-specific clones and E7-related motifs did.

As to this clone: What it binds is unknown.

This table comes from immunoSEQ multiplex PCR, and its TCRdb copy is limited to in-frame clones, with some not included. Counted here are 23,000 or so clones, less than 90% occurring once; the ten biggest clones make up 4.5% to 5%. Germline CDR1 and CDR2: SEHNR and FQNEAQ (reference sequence). The CDR3 sequence is 17 residues long. Trimming took 5 bases from V and 4 from J; bases not matched to a gene: 11. The sequencing used blood, collected from a patient who underwent chemoradiotherapy. V gene TRBV7-9 combines with J gene TRBJ2-3, with 11 positions matching TRBD2. This receptor was obtained from a human donor with HPV-associated anogenital cancer. The CDR3 loop reads CASSAFSLAGGPDTQYF. The CDR3 DNA reads TGTGCCAGCAGCGCCTTTAGTCTAGCGGGAGGACCAGATACGCAGTATTTT. The variable domain in full, with the rest retrieved from reference TRBV7-9 and TRBJ2-3, is DTGVSQNPRHKITKRGQNVTFRCDPISEHNRLYWYRQTLGQGPEFLTYFQNEAQLEKSRLLSDRFSAERPKGSFSTLEIQRTEQGDSAMYLCASSAFSLAGGPDTQYFGPGTRLTVL.